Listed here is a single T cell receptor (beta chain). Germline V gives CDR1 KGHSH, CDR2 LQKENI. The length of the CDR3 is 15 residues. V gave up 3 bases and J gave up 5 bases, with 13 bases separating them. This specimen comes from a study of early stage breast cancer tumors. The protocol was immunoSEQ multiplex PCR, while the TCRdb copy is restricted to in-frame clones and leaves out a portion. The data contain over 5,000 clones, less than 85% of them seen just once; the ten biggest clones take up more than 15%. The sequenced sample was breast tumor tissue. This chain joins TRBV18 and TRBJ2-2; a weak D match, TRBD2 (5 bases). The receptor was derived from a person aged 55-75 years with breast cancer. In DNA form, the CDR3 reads TGTGCCAGCTCACCGGGTACGGGGAGAACCGGGGAGCTGTTTTTT. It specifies CASSPGTGRTGELFF.